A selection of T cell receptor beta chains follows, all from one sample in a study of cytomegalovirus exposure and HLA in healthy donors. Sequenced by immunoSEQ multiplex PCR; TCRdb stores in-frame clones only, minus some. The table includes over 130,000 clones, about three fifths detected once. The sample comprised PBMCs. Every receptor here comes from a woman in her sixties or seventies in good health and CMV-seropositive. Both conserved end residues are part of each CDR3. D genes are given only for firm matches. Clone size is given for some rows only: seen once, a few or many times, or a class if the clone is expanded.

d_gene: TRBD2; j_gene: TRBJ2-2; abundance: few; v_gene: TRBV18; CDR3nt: TGTGCCAGCTCACCACGGGCAGCGGGAGGAGATCTAGACACCGGGGAGCTGTTTTTT; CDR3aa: CASSPRAAGGDLDTGELFF
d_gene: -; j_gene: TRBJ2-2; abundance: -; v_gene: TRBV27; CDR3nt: TGTGCCAGCAGCGCGGGACACACCGGGGAGCTGTTTTTT; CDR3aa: CASSAGHTGELFF
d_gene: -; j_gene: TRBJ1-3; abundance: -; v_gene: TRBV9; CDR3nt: TGTGCCAGCAGCGTAACAGAACAGTCCTCTGGAAACACCATATATTTT; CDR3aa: CASSVTEQSSGNTIYF
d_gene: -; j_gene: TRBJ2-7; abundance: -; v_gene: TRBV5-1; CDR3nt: TGCGCCAGCAGCTTGGACCCAGGCTCCTACGAGCAGTACTTC; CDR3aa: CASSLDPGSYEQYF
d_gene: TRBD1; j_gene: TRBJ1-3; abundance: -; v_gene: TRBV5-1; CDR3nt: TGCGCCAGCAGCTTGGGGACAGGTGGAAACACCATATATTTT; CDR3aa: CASSLGTGGNTIYF
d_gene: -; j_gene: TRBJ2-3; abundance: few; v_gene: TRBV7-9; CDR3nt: TGTGCCAGCAGCGGCTCCGGGACAGATACGCAGTATTTT; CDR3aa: CASSGSGTDTQYF
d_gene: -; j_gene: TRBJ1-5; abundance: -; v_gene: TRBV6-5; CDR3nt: TGTGCCAGCAGTTATGTGGCCGATCAGCCCCAGCATTTT; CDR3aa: CASSYVADQPQHF
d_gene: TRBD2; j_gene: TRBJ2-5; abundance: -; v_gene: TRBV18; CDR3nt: TGTGCCAGCTCACCGGGACTAGCGGGAGGAGGGGGGGCAAGAGAGACCCAGTACTTC; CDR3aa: CASSPGLAGGGGARETQYF
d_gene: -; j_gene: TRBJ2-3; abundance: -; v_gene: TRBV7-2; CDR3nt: TGTGCCAGCAGCTTGACGGGTCCTAGCACAGATACGCAGTATTTT; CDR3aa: CASSLTGPSTDTQYF
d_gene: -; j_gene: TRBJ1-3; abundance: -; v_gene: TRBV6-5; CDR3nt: TGTGCCACCCAGTCTTCTACGGGGGGAAACACCATATATTTT; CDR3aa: CATQSSTGGNTIYF
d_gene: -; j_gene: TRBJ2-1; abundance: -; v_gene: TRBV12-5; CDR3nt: TGTGCTAGTGGGATGGACACCTACAATGAGCAGTTCTTC; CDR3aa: CASGMDTYNEQFF
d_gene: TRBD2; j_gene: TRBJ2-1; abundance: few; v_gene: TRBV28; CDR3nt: TGTGCCAGCAGTTTCCCCCGGACTAGCGGGAGCAATGAGCAGTTCTTC; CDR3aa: CASSFPRTSGSNEQFF
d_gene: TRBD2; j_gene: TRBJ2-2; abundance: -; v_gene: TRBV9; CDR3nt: TGTGCCAGCAGCGTAACCGGGACTAGCGTCACCGGGGAGCTGTTTTTT; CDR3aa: CASSVTGTSVTGELFF
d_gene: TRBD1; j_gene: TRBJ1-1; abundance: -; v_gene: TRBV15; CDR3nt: TGTGCCACCAGCAGGCAACAGGGGTCGGGCACTGAAGCTTTCTTT; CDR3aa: CATSRQQGSGTEAFF
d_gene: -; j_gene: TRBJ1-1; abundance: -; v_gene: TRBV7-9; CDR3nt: TGTGCCAGCAGCTTAGAGCTGGGGAGTTGGGACACTGAAGCTTTCTTT; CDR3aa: CASSLELGSWDTEAFF
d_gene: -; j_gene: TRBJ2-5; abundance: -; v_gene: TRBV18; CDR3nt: TGTGCCAGCTCACTAGAGGGAACGGGAGAGACCCAGTACTTC; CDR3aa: CASSLEGTGETQYF
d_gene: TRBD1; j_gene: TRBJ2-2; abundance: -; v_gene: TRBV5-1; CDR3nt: TGCGCCAGCAGCCCGACTCCGGGACAGATCACCGGGGAGCTGTTTTTT; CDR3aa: CASSPTPGQITGELFF
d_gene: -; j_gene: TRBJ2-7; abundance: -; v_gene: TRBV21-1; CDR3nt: TGTGCCAGCAGCCTAAAAATCCAGCGGGAGCCGTACGAGCAGTACTTC; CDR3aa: CASSLKIQREPYEQYF
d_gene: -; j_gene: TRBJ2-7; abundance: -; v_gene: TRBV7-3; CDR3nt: TGTGCCAGCAGCTTAGACAGCCGCGAGCAGTACTTC; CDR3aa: CASSLDSREQYF
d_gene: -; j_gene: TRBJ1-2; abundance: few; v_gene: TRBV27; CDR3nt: TGTGCCAGCAGTTTAGGGAACAGGGCTGGTGGCTACACCTTC; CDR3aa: CASSLGNRAGGYTF
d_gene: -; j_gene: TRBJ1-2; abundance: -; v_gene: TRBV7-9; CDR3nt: TGTGCCAGCAGCTGGTCGGGGGTGTATGGCTACACCTTC; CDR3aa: CASSWSGVYGYTF
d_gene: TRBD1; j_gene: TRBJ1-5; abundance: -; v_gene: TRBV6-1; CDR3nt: TGTGCCAGCAGCGGACAGGGGGATATCAATCAGCCCCAGCATTTT; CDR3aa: CASSGQGDINQPQHF
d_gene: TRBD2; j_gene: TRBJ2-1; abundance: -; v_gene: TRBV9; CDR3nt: TGTGCCAGCAGCGTAGGACTAGCGGGAGCATTGATCAATGAGCAGTTCTTC; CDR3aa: CASSVGLAGALINEQFF
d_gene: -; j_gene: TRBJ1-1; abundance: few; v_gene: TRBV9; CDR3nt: TGTGCCAGCAGCGCTTCCGGGGGAGGCACTGAAGCTTTCTTT; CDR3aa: CASSASGGGTEAFF
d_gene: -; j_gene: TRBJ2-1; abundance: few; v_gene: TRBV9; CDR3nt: TGTGCCAGCAGCGTAGGACAGCACAATGAGCAGTTCTTC; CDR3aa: CASSVGQHNEQFF
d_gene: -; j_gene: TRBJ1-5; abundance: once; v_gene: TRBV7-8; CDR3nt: TGTGCCAGCAGCTGGGAGGGGGGTGCAATCAGCCCCCAGCATTTT; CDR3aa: CASSWEGGAISPQHF
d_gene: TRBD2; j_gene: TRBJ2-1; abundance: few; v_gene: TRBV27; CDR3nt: TGTGCCAGCAGTTACAAGCGGGAGGATGAGCAGTTCTTC; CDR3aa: CASSYKREDEQFF
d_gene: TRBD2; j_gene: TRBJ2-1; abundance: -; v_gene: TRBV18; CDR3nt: TGTGCCAGCTCACCCCGAAGACTAGCGGAAAAGAGCAATGAGCAGTTCTTC; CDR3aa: CASSPRRLAEKSNEQFF
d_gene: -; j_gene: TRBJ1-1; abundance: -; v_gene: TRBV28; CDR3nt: TGTGCCAGCACCCCGCCGCCCGCGGGGGGCACTGAAGCTTTCTTT; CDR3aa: CASTPPPAGGTEAFF
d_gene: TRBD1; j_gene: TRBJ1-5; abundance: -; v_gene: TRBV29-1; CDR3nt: TGCAGCGTTGACTCAGGGGGTCCTGATCAGCCCCAGCATTTT; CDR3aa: CSVDSGGPDQPQHF
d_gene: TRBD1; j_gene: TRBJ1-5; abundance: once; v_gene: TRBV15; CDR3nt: TGTGCCACCAGCGGTGGGACAGAGGAGTATAGCAATCAGCCCCAGCATTTT; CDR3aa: CATSGGTEEYSNQPQHF
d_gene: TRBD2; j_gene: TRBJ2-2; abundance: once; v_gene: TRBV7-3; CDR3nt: TGTGCCAGCAGCCCAGCGGGAGGGACCACCGGGGAGCTGTTTTTT; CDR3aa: CASSPAGGTTGELFF
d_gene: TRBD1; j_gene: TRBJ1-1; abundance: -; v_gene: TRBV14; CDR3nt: TGTGCCAGCAGCCAAGATAAGGATTGGGACAGGGTCTACACTGAAGCTTTCTTT; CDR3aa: CASSQDKDWDRVYTEAFF
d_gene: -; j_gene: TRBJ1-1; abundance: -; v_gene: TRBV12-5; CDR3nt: TGTGCTAGTGGTTTGGTGGGGGCCTGGGGGACCCTTGAAGCTTTCTTT; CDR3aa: CASGLVGAWGTLEAFF
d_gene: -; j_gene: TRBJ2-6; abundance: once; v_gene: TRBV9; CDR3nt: TGTGCCAGCAGCCCTAGTGCCTACAGGGCTGGGGCCAACGTCCTGACTTTC; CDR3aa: CASSPSAYRAGANVLTF
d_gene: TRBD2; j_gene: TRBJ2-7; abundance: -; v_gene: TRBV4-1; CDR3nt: TGCGCCAGCAGCCCGGGACTATCGGCCTACGAGCAGTACTTC; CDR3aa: CASSPGLSAYEQYF
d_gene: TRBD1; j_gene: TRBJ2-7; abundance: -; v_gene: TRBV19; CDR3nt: TGTGCCAGTAGTCCCGACAGGGTTAACGAGCAGTACTTC; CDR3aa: CASSPDRVNEQYF
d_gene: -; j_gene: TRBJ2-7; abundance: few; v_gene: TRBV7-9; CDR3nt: TGTGCCAGCAGCTTAGGCTCCGGGGGCGAGCAGTACTTC; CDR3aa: CASSLGSGGEQYF
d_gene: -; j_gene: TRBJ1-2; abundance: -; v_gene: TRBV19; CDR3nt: TGTGCCAGTAGACTCTCTTGGACACCAAACGTTGGCTACACCTTC; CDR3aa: CASRLSWTPNVGYTF
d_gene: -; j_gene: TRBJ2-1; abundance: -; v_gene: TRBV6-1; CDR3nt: TGTGCCAGCAGTGAAACCCCGGTACTCGTCGTGGTGAATGAGCAGTTCTTC; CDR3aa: CASSETPVLVVVNEQFF
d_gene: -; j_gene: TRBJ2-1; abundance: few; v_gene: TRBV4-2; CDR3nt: TGTGCCAGCAGCCAAGAAACCCCCCGAGGGGGTCGGGTAAATGAGCAGTTCTTC; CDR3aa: CASSQETPRGGRVNEQFF
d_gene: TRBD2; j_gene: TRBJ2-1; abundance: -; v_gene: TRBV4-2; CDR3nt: TGTGCCAGCAGCCAAGGACTAGCGGGGACCAATGAGCAGTTCTTC; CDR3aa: CASSQGLAGTNEQFF
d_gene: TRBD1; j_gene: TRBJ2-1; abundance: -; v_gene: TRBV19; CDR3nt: TGTGCCAGTAGTCCGTGGGACAGTTACAATGAGCAGTTCTTC; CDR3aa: CASSPWDSYNEQFF
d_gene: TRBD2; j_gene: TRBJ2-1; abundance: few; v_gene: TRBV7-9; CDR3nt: TGTGCCAGCAGCTTAGGACTAGCGGGCCATGAGCAGTTCTTC; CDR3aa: CASSLGLAGHEQFF
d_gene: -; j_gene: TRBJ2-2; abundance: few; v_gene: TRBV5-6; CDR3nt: TGTGCCAGCAGCCCAGGGAACACCGGGGAGCTGTTTTTT; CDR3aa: CASSPGNTGELFF
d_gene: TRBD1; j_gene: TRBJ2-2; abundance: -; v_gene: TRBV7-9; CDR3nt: TGTGCCAGCAGCTCCCGGACAGGAACCGGGGAGCTGTTTTTT; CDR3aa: CASSSRTGTGELFF
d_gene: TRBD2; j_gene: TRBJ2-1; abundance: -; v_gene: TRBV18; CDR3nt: TGTGCCAGCTCGGTCGGGACTACCTACAATGAGCAGTTCTTC; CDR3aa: CASSVGTTYNEQFF
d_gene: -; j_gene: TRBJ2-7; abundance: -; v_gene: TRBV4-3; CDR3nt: TGCGCCAGCAGCCAGATAAACAGGGCCCACGAGCAGTACTTC; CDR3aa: CASSQINRAHEQYF
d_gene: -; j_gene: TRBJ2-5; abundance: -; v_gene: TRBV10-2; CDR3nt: TGCGCCAGCAGTGAGTCGAGTGCCCAAGAGACCCAGTACTTC; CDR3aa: CASSESSAQETQYF
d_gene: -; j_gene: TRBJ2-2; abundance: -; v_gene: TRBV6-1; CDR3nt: TGTGCCAGCAGTGAAGACCACGCAGGGGCCGGGGAGCTGTTTTTT; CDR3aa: CASSEDHAGAGELFF
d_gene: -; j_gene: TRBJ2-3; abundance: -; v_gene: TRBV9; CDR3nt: TGTGCCAGCAGCCAGGGACTTAGCACAGATACGCAGTATTTT; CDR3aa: CASSQGLSTDTQYF
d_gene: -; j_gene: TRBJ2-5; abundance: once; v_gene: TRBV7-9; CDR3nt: TGTGCCAGCAGCGCCCTGCGTGGCGGGCTTAAAGAGACCCAGTACTTC; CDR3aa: CASSALRGGLKETQYF
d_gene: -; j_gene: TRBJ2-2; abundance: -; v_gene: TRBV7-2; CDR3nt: TGTGCCAGCAGCTTAGGAGGGACTGGCGGGGAGCTGTTTTTT; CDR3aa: CASSLGGTGGELFF
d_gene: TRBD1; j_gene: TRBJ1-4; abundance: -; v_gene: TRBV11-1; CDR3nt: TGTGCCAGCAGCTCCCGACAGGGGAGGGTATGCGAAAAACTGTTTTTT; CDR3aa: CASSSRQGRVCEKLFF
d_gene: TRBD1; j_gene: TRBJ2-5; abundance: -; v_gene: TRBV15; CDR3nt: TGTGCCACCAGCATCAGGACAGGGGCCAAAGAGACCCAGTACTTC; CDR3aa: CATSIRTGAKETQYF
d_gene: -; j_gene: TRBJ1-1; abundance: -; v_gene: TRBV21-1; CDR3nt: TGTGCCAGCACCGATACGAGGGAAATGAACACTGAAGCTTTCTTT; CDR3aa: CASTDTREMNTEAFF
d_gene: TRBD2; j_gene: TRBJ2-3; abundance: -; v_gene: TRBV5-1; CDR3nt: TGCGCCAGCACCCCATTAGCGGGAGCCTCAGATACGCAGTATTTT; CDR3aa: CASTPLAGASDTQYF
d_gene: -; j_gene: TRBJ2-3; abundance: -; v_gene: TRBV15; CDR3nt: TGTGCCACCAGCAGACCACTCACAGATACGCAGTATTTT; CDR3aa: CATSRPLTDTQYF
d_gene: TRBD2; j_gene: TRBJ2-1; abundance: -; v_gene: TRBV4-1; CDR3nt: TGCGCCAGCAGCCGGTCGGGACTAGCGGGAGGGAATGAGCAGTTCTTC; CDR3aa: CASSRSGLAGGNEQFF
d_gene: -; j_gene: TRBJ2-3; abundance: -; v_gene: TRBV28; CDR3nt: TGTGCCAGCAGTTTAACGGGAGTTCAAAATACGCAGTATTTT; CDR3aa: CASSLTGVQNTQYF